This is a list of T cell receptor beta chains from one sample in a study of cytomegalovirus exposure and HLA in healthy donors. Method: immunoSEQ multiplex PCR; TCRdb's copy keeps in-frame clones and lacks some. The sample includes roughly 120,000 clones, 77% seen only once; the top ten take approximately 6.3%. The specimen sequenced was PBMCs. These receptors originate from a man between 18 and 35 years old in good health and CMV-seropositive. Both conserved end residues are part of each CDR3. The D gene is left open where the match is weak. Clone sizes are given selectively: once, few, many, or a class where the clone is expanded.

cdr3_aa: CASSLPVNTEAFF; cdr3_nt: TGTGCCAGCAGCTTGCCAGTGAACACTGAAGCTTTCTTT; clone_size: -; d_call: -; v_call: TRBV5-8; cdr3_length: 13; j_call: TRBJ1-1
cdr3_aa: CASRMTSGGIYEQFF; cdr3_nt: TGTGCCAGTAGGATGACTAGCGGGGGAATCTATGAGCAGTTCTTC; clone_size: -; d_call: TRBD2; v_call: TRBV19; cdr3_length: 15; j_call: TRBJ2-1
cdr3_aa: CASSDGAGNYGYTF; cdr3_nt: TGTGCCAGCAGTGACGGGGCCGGTAACTATGGCTACACCTTC; clone_size: few; d_call: -; v_call: TRBV6-4; cdr3_length: 14; j_call: TRBJ1-2
cdr3_aa: CAWSLSLAGGEQFF; cdr3_nt: TGTGCCTGGTCCTTGAGTCTAGCGGGAGGTGAGCAGTTCTTC; clone_size: -; d_call: TRBD2; v_call: TRBV30; cdr3_length: 14; j_call: TRBJ2-1
cdr3_aa: CASSFPLGSNRGANEQFF; cdr3_nt: TGTGCCAGCAGTTTCCCCCTGGGAAGTAACAGGGGGGCCAATGAGCAGTTCTTC; clone_size: -; d_call: TRBD1; v_call: TRBV27; cdr3_length: 18; j_call: TRBJ2-1
cdr3_aa: CATSVRLNEKLFF; cdr3_nt: TGTGCCACCAGCGTACGACTTAATGAAAAACTGTTTTTT; clone_size: -; d_call: -; v_call: TRBV15; cdr3_length: 13; j_call: TRBJ1-4
cdr3_aa: CASSESGANGLTF; cdr3_nt: TGTGCCAGCAGTGAGTCTGGGGCCAACGGCCTGACTTTC; clone_size: -; d_call: -; v_call: TRBV6-5; cdr3_length: 13; j_call: TRBJ2-6
cdr3_aa: CASRGQGTDTQYF; cdr3_nt: TGTGCCAGCCGCGGGCAGGGCACAGATACGCAGTATTTT; clone_size: -; d_call: -; v_call: TRBV9; cdr3_length: 13; j_call: TRBJ2-3
cdr3_aa: CASSPGGGVGSYNEQFF; cdr3_nt: TGTGCCAGCAGTCCGGGGGGTGGGGTTGGGTCCTACAATGAGCAGTTCTTC; clone_size: -; d_call: TRBD2; v_call: TRBV27; cdr3_length: 17; j_call: TRBJ2-1
cdr3_aa: CAWSPRLAGTYEQYF; cdr3_nt: TGTGCCTGGAGTCCGAGACTAGCGGGTACCTACGAGCAGTACTTC; clone_size: few; d_call: TRBD2; v_call: TRBV30; cdr3_length: 15; j_call: TRBJ2-7
cdr3_aa: CASSLEWALNTGELFF; cdr3_nt: TGTGCCAGCAGCTTAGAATGGGCTTTGAACACCGGGGAGCTGTTTTTT; clone_size: -; d_call: -; v_call: TRBV7-6; cdr3_length: 16; j_call: TRBJ2-2
cdr3_aa: CASSFRSGAGDTQYF; cdr3_nt: TGTGCCAGCAGTTTCCGAAGCGGGGCCGGAGATACGCAGTATTTT; clone_size: few; d_call: TRBD2; v_call: TRBV27; cdr3_length: 15; j_call: TRBJ2-3
cdr3_aa: CASSLDPSQAVPQAFF; cdr3_nt: TGCGCCAGCAGCTTGGACCCCTCCCAGGCTGTACCCCAAGCTTTCTTT; clone_size: -; d_call: -; v_call: TRBV5-1; cdr3_length: 16; j_call: TRBJ1-1
cdr3_aa: CASSLPDISSYNEQFF; cdr3_nt: TGCGCCAGCAGCTTACCGGACATAAGCTCCTACAATGAGCAGTTCTTC; clone_size: -; d_call: -; v_call: TRBV5-1; cdr3_length: 16; j_call: TRBJ2-1
cdr3_aa: CASSRGQLKDQPQHF; cdr3_nt: TGTGCCAGCTCCCGGGGACAGCTAAAAGATCAGCCCCAGCATTTT; clone_size: few; d_call: TRBD1; v_call: TRBV18; cdr3_length: 15; j_call: TRBJ1-5
cdr3_aa: CASSPTSVTYNEQFF; cdr3_nt: TGTGCCAGCAGCCCCACTAGCGTTACATACAATGAGCAGTTCTTC; clone_size: -; d_call: TRBD2; v_call: TRBV6-5; cdr3_length: 15; j_call: TRBJ2-1
cdr3_aa: CASSLSQIPNEQFF; cdr3_nt: TGTGCCAGCAGCTTATCCCAGATTCCTAATGAGCAGTTCTTC; clone_size: -; d_call: -; v_call: TRBV7-6; cdr3_length: 14; j_call: TRBJ2-1
cdr3_aa: CASSGWRKKVYGYTF; cdr3_nt: TGTGCCAGCAGTGGGTGGAGGAAGAAGGTCTATGGCTACACCTTC; clone_size: -; d_call: -; v_call: TRBV6-1; cdr3_length: 15; j_call: TRBJ1-2
cdr3_aa: CASSLPLTDTVSTDTQYF; cdr3_nt: TGCGCCAGCAGTTTGCCTCTGACAGATACTGTAAGCACAGATACGCAGTATTTT; clone_size: -; d_call: -; v_call: TRBV5-1; cdr3_length: 18; j_call: TRBJ2-3
cdr3_aa: CASSIPGLAGLSSYNEQFF; cdr3_nt: TGCGCCAGCAGCATACCGGGACTAGCGGGGTTGAGCTCCTACAATGAGCAGTTCTTC; clone_size: -; d_call: TRBD2; v_call: TRBV5-1; cdr3_length: 19; j_call: TRBJ2-1
cdr3_aa: CASSPGSNQPQHF; cdr3_nt: TGTGCCAGCAGCCCCGGGAGCAATCAGCCCCAGCATTTT; clone_size: -; d_call: -; v_call: TRBV6-1; cdr3_length: 13; j_call: TRBJ1-5
cdr3_aa: CASRRDGYTF; cdr3_nt: TGTGCCAGCAGGAGGGATGGCTACACCTTC; clone_size: -; d_call: -; v_call: TRBV2; cdr3_length: 10; j_call: TRBJ1-2
cdr3_aa: CASSLAQVSSGANVLTF; cdr3_nt: TGTGCCAGCAGCTTGGCACAGGTCAGCTCTGGGGCCAACGTCCTGACTTTC; clone_size: -; d_call: -; v_call: TRBV5-4; cdr3_length: 17; j_call: TRBJ2-6
cdr3_aa: CASSEGRGEAFF; cdr3_nt: TGCGCCAGCAGTGAGGGCAGGGGTGAAGCTTTCTTT; clone_size: -; d_call: -; v_call: TRBV10-1; cdr3_length: 12; j_call: TRBJ1-1
cdr3_aa: CASSLGTGKETQYF; cdr3_nt: TGTGCCAGCAGCTTAGGGACAGGGAAAGAGACCCAGTACTTC; clone_size: -; d_call: TRBD1; v_call: TRBV7-2; cdr3_length: 14; j_call: TRBJ2-5
cdr3_aa: CASSRGQGASDEKLFF; cdr3_nt: TGTGCCAGCTCCCGGGGACAGGGGGCGTCCGATGAAAAACTGTTTTTT; clone_size: -; d_call: TRBD1; v_call: TRBV18; cdr3_length: 16; j_call: TRBJ1-4
cdr3_aa: CASSFGLDLAEQYF; cdr3_nt: TGTGCCAGCAGCTTTGGACTAGATCTCGCCGAGCAGTACTTC; clone_size: few; d_call: TRBD2; v_call: TRBV9; cdr3_length: 14; j_call: TRBJ2-7
cdr3_aa: CASRKQGAIRDTQYF; cdr3_nt: TGTGCCAGCAGGAAACAGGGGGCGATAAGAGATACGCAGTATTTT; clone_size: -; d_call: TRBD1; v_call: TRBV5-8; cdr3_length: 15; j_call: TRBJ2-3
cdr3_aa: CATADRSLYEQYF; cdr3_nt: TGTGCCACCGCGGACAGGAGCCTCTACGAGCAGTACTTC; clone_size: -; d_call: TRBD1; v_call: TRBV19; cdr3_length: 13; j_call: TRBJ2-7
cdr3_aa: CASSPGTANTEAFF; cdr3_nt: TGTGCCAGTAGTCCTGGGACAGCGAACACTGAAGCTTTCTTT; clone_size: -; d_call: TRBD1; v_call: TRBV19; cdr3_length: 14; j_call: TRBJ1-1
cdr3_aa: CASSLRDRAINQPQHF; cdr3_nt: TGTGCCAGCAGCTTGCGGGACAGGGCTATCAATCAGCCCCAGCATTTT; clone_size: -; d_call: TRBD1; v_call: TRBV5-6; cdr3_length: 16; j_call: TRBJ1-5
cdr3_aa: CASSQWGSGTEAFF; cdr3_nt: TGTGCCAGCAGCCAATGGGGCTCGGGCACTGAAGCTTTCTTT; clone_size: -; d_call: -; v_call: TRBV16; cdr3_length: 14; j_call: TRBJ1-1
cdr3_aa: CSVEELGTGTDTQYF; cdr3_nt: TGCAGCGTTGAAGAATTAGGGACAGGGACAGATACGCAGTATTTT; clone_size: -; d_call: TRBD1; v_call: TRBV29-1; cdr3_length: 15; j_call: TRBJ2-3
cdr3_aa: CASSFKEGGHGDTF; cdr3_nt: TGCGCCAGCAGCTTCAAGGAGGGGGGGCATGGGGACACCTTC; clone_size: -; d_call: -; v_call: TRBV5-1; cdr3_length: 14; j_call: TRBJ1-2
cdr3_aa: CASSNYSIRGRREKLFF; cdr3_nt: TGTGCCAGCAGCAACTATTCTATTAGGGGCCGCCGCGAAAAACTGTTTTTT; clone_size: -; d_call: -; v_call: TRBV7-9; cdr3_length: 17; j_call: TRBJ1-4
cdr3_aa: CATLVNRGKGEKLFF; cdr3_nt: TGTGCCACCCTGGTCAACAGGGGAAAAGGTGAAAAACTGTTTTTT; clone_size: -; d_call: TRBD1; v_call: TRBV2; cdr3_length: 15; j_call: TRBJ1-4
cdr3_aa: CASSLSDRGEWVRGAFF; cdr3_nt: TGTGCCAGCAGTTTATCGGACAGGGGGGAGTGGGTTAGGGGAGCCTTCTTT; clone_size: -; d_call: TRBD1; v_call: TRBV28; cdr3_length: 17; j_call: TRBJ1-1
cdr3_aa: CASSPQPVSEQYF; cdr3_nt: TGTGCCAGCAGCCCGCAACCTGTCAGCGAGCAGTACTTC; clone_size: once; d_call: -; v_call: TRBV14; cdr3_length: 13; j_call: TRBJ2-7
cdr3_aa: CASSIRDSYEQYF; cdr3_nt: TGTGCCAGCAGCATCCGGGACTCCTACGAGCAGTACTTC; clone_size: few; d_call: -; v_call: TRBV11-3; cdr3_length: 13; j_call: TRBJ2-7
cdr3_aa: CSVPDRDDYGYTF; cdr3_nt: TGCAGCGTTCCGGACAGGGATGACTATGGCTACACCTTC; clone_size: -; d_call: TRBD1; v_call: TRBV29-1; cdr3_length: 13; j_call: TRBJ1-2
cdr3_aa: CASNDRAAETQYF; cdr3_nt: TGTGCCAGTAATGACAGGGCGGCAGAGACCCAGTACTTC; clone_size: -; d_call: TRBD1; v_call: TRBV19; cdr3_length: 13; j_call: TRBJ2-5
cdr3_aa: CASSPSELGRDTEAFF; cdr3_nt: TGTGCCAGCAGCCCGAGTGAGTTGGGGAGGGACACTGAAGCTTTCTTT; clone_size: -; d_call: -; v_call: TRBV28; cdr3_length: 16; j_call: TRBJ1-1
cdr3_aa: CASSPMGQGGTEAFF; cdr3_nt: TGTGCCAGCAGCCCGATGGGACAGGGAGGCACTGAAGCTTTCTTT; clone_size: -; d_call: TRBD1; v_call: TRBV7-9; cdr3_length: 15; j_call: TRBJ1-1
cdr3_aa: CASGEASQANYGYTF; cdr3_nt: TGTGCCAGCGGAGAGGCATCGCAAGCTAACTATGGCTACACCTTC; clone_size: -; d_call: -; v_call: TRBV6-5; cdr3_length: 15; j_call: TRBJ1-2
cdr3_aa: CASITGQGAHGETQYF; cdr3_nt: TGTGCCAGCATCACGGGACAGGGGGCGCACGGTGAGACCCAGTACTTC; clone_size: -; d_call: TRBD1; v_call: TRBV6-6; cdr3_length: 16; j_call: TRBJ2-5
cdr3_aa: CASSIRRMETQYF; cdr3_nt: TGTGCCAGTAGTATTCGGAGGATGGAGACCCAGTACTTC; clone_size: -; d_call: -; v_call: TRBV19; cdr3_length: 13; j_call: TRBJ2-5
cdr3_aa: CASSLSGRGDTQYF; cdr3_nt: TGTGCCAGCAGCTTAAGCGGCAGGGGTGATACGCAGTATTTT; clone_size: few; d_call: -; v_call: TRBV7-3; cdr3_length: 14; j_call: TRBJ2-3
cdr3_aa: CASMQAATNEKLFF; cdr3_nt: TGTGCCAGCATGCAGGCTGCAACTAATGAAAAACTGTTTTTT; clone_size: -; d_call: -; v_call: TRBV6-1; cdr3_length: 14; j_call: TRBJ1-4
cdr3_aa: CATSRKRDSNTGELFF; cdr3_nt: TGTGCCACCAGCAGAAAGAGGGACAGTAACACCGGGGAGCTGTTTTTT; clone_size: -; d_call: TRBD1; v_call: TRBV15; cdr3_length: 16; j_call: TRBJ2-2
cdr3_aa: CASIRNTGELFF; cdr3_nt: TGTGCCAGTATCCGGAACACCGGGGAGCTGTTTTTT; clone_size: -; d_call: -; v_call: TRBV19; cdr3_length: 12; j_call: TRBJ2-2